The 24 T cell receptor beta chains given below trace back to one sample, sequenced in a study of T cell repertoires in cytomegalovirus infection. For these receptors, no antigen is known. Using its own MiXCR run on the reads, TCRdb lists one record per CDR3 protein. The sample contains 550,000 to 700,000 distinct CDR3 sequences, 35% to 50% of which appear only once. The starting material was cultured PBMCs, obtained from culture after CMV antigen stimulation. These receptors originate from a human donor in good health (CMV status not recorded). Some clones in this sample may be carry-over from other donors' samples.

The genes are TRBV6-1 and TRBJ2-1; TRBD2 matches 9 bases. This CDR3 spans 16 amino acids. V dropped 7 bases and J dropped 4; count of bases not matched to a gene: 11. CDR1 is MNHNS, CDR2 SASEGT, per germline. The CDR3 region has the DNA TGTGCCAGCACCCAAATCCCTAGCGGGGCTTACAATGAGCAGTTCTTC. Its protein is CASTQIPSGAYNEQFF.

Only a few counts were recorded for this clonotype. The gene calls are TRBV11-2 and TRBJ2-1, with 7 bases fitting TRBD2. Germline values: CDR1 SGHAT, CDR2 FQNNGV. V gave up 5 bases and J gave up 3 bases; unmatched junction bases: 10. The CDR3 has 16 amino acids. The CDR3: CASSPPGLVNYNEQFF. The CDR3 DNA follows: TGTGCCAGCAGCCCCCCTGGACTAGTGAACTACAATGAGCAGTTCTTC.

The chain is built from TRBV7-8 and TRBJ2-1; D might be TRBD2 (6 bases). Trimming removed 2 bases from V and 5 bases from J, with 13 bases in between. Germline CDR1 is SGHVS and CDR2 is FQNEAQ. The CDR3 contains 15 residues. The CDR3 nucleotides are TGTGCCAGCAGCTTATGGGGGGTCGGGGACAATGAGCAGTTCTTC. This sequence encodes CASSLWGVGDNEQFF.

This clonotype has only a few counts. V is TRBV6-1 and J is TRBJ2-1, with D perhaps TRBD2 (6 bases). Trimming cost V 8 bases and J 8 bases, with 13 bases left between them. The germline CDR1 and CDR2 sequences are MNHNS and SASEGT. The CDR3 consists of 12 residues. In DNA form, the CDR3 reads TGTGCCAGCTACCTGCGGAGGGATGAGCAGTTCTTC. Its protein product is CASYLRRDEQFF.

This clonotype was observed a handful of times. The chain combines TRBV20-1 with TRBJ2-5, with D maybe TRBD1 (6 bases). This CDR3 is built from 13 residues. Germline loops: CDR1 DFQATT, CDR2 SNEGSKA (reference sequence). V was trimmed by 0 bases and J by 6 bases, leaving 11 bases between them. CDR3 coding DNA: TGCAGTGCTAGAGATCGGGGACAAAAGACCCAGTACTTC. Encoded protein: CSARDRGQKTQYF.

The CDR3 DNA is TGTGCCAGCAGCTCACCCCGAAGTAACCACGGGACTAGCTTCACAGATACGCAGTATTTT. Translating it yields CASSSPRSNHGTSFTDTQYF. The rearrangement joins TRBV7-9 to TRBJ2-3; 9 positions agree with TRBD2. Germline-derived CDR1 and CDR2 are SEHNR and FQNEAQ (reference sequence). The trim removed 4 bases at V and 2 bases at J, leaving 19 bases unmatched. The CDR3 contains 20 residues.

The gene calls are TRBV6-5 and TRBJ2-7; D unclear. The CDR3 length is 13 residues. The V end lost 10 bases, the J end lost 7 bases, and 20 bases lay between the germline ends. CDR1 and CDR2 from the germline V gene are MNHEY and SVGAGI. The CDR3 nucleotides read TGTGCCACCAAGCCGCCAGGCCTCGGGGAGCAGTACTTC. Residues: CATKPPGLGEQYF.

This chain links TRBV12-3 or TRBV12-4 with TRBJ2-5; D might be TRBD1 or TRBD2, each matching 6 bases. Trimming stripped 5 bases from V and 0 bases from J, with 10 bases between. The CDR3 loop spans 14 amino acids. CDR3 nucleotide sequence: TGTGCCAGCAGTCCAGGGGACTACCAAGAGACCCAGTACTTC. This sequence encodes CASSPGDYQETQYF.

The rearrangement joins TRBV28 to TRBJ1-3; 7 bases align to TRBD1. The J segment lost 0 bases and the V segment lost 8 bases, leaving 4 bases of the junction unmatched. Germline CDR1 and CDR2: MDHEN and SYDVKM. This CDR3 has 14 amino acids. The CDR3: CASGTASSGNTIYF. The CDR3 nucleotides are TGTGCCAGCGGGACAGCGTCCTCTGGAAACACCATATATTTT. The full variable domain, with the rest looked up from reference TRBV28 and TRBJ1-3, is DVKVTQSSRYLVKRTGEKVFLECVQDMDHENMFWYRQDPGLGLRLIYFSYDVKMKEKGDIPEGYSVSREKKERFSLILESASTNQTSMYLCASGTASSGNTIYFGEGSWLTVV.

As for this clonotype: With a much larger clone just one base away, this may be a read error. CDR3 sequence: CASRNSYEQYF. CDR3 nucleotides: TGTGCCAGCAGAAACTCCTACGAGCAGTACTTC. The gene calls are TRBV25-1 and TRBJ2-7; D is unresolved. V lost 6 bases to trimming and J lost 0 bases, with 3 bases between them. The CDR3 is 11 amino acids. Germline V CDR1 and CDR2: MGHDK, SYGVNS.

This clonotype was picked up many times. V and J are TRBV7-8 and TRBJ2-6; 9 bases fit TRBD1. The CDR3 is 17 amino acids. The germline V gene has CDR1 SGHVS and CDR2 FQNEAQ. V shed 5 bases and J 4 bases; nucleotides not matched to a gene: 9. The CDR3 DNA follows: TGTGCCAGCAGCCCCCGGGACAGGGTTTTCGGGGCCAACGTCCTGACTTTC. Its protein product is CASSPRDRVFGANVLTF.

The V and J genes are TRBV7-6 and TRBJ2-2; no reliable D call. V shed 6 bases and J shed 5 bases, with 10 bases lying between them. This CDR3 region has 13 residues. From germline, CDR1 is SGHVS and CDR2 FNYEAQ. The CDR3 coding sequence is TGTGCCAGCAGAAATGTCCCTACCGGGGAGCTGTTTTTT. Translated: CASRNVPTGELFF.

This clonotype was observed a handful of times. The V gene is TRBV20-1, the J gene TRBJ2-5; 9 positions agree with TRBD2. V gave up 5 bases and J gave up 5 bases; unmatched junction bases: 9. The CDR3 contains 14 residues. Germline CDR1 is DFQATT and CDR2 is SNEGSKA (reference sequence). This chain's CDR3 is CSAPSLAGYETQYF. In nucleotides, the CDR3 is TGCAGTGCTCCCTCCCTAGCGGGGTACGAGACCCAGTACTTC.

The chain carries TRBV7-9 and TRBJ2-5; possible D gene TRBD2, 5 bases. Between the trimmed V and J ends, which lost 8 bases and 7 bases, there was a span of 11 bases. The CDR3 loop spans 11 amino acids. CDR1 is SEHNR, CDR2 FQNEAQ, per germline (reference sequence). The CDR3 sequence is CASSSAGTQYF. CDR3 DNA sequence: TGTGCCAGCTCCTCCGCGGGGACCCAGTACTTC.

This chain connects TRBV20-1 to TRBJ2-7, with 9 positions matching TRBD2. The CDR3 totals 13 residues. V lost 6 bases to trimming and J lost 2 bases; unmatched junction nucleotides: 5. Per germline, CDR1 DFQATT and CDR2 SNEGSKA (reference sequence). DNA for the CDR3: TGCAGTGCAGACTTAGCGGGAGCCTACGAGCAGTACTTC. This encodes CSADLAGAYEQYF.

This sequence joins TRBV7-2 and TRBJ2-3; D assignment may be TRBD1 or TRBD2 (6 bases each). There are 12 residues in the CDR3. V was clipped by 4 bases and J by 9 bases, with 11 bases between them. Germline V gene data show CDR1 as SGHTA and CDR2 as FQGNSA. CDR3 nucleotides: TGTGCCAGCAGCTCAGGGGCGGGAACGCAGTATTTT. Translating it yields CASSSGAGTQYF. Full variable domain (outside the CDR3, taken from reference TRBV7-2 and TRBJ2-3): GAGVSQSPSNKVTEKGKDVELRCDPISGHTALYWYRQSLGQGLEFLIYFQGNSAPDKSGLPSDRFSAERTGGSVSTLTIQRTQQEDSAVYLCASSSGAGTQYFGPGTRLTVL.

This rearrangement joins TRBV5-6 to TRBJ1-2; no clear D gene. Looked up from germline, CDR1 is SGHDT and CDR2 is YYEEEE. The CDR3 sequence is 15 residues long. V gave up 0 bases and J gave up 5 bases, with 14 bases separating them. Here the CDR3 DNA reads TGTGCCAGCAGCTTGGAATCGGGCCTTAGGTATGGCTACACCTTC. It specifies CASSLESGLRYGYTF.

This clonotype was counted a few times. V gene TRBV4-1 combines with J gene TRBJ1-3; no clear D. Trimming left V 3 bases short and J 1 base short, with 10 bases between. Germline lookup yields CDR1 MGHRA and CDR2 YSYEKL. The length of the CDR3 is 15 residues. The chain's CDR3 is CASSHLGGSGNTIYF. For the CDR3, the DNA is TGCGCCAGCAGCCACCTCGGAGGGTCTGGAAACACCATATATTTT.

The chain joins TRBV11-2 to TRBJ2-5; 10 bases are a match to TRBD2. With 5 bases clipped from V and 2 bases from J, the junction kept 11 bases outside the gene matches. Germline V gene data show CDR1 as SGHAT and CDR2 as FQNNGV. The CDR3 totals 17 residues. The DNA of the CDR3 is TGTGCCAGCAGCCGTAGGACTAGCGGAATATCTCAAGAGACCCAGTACTTC. Translating gives CASSRRTSGISQETQYF.

This clonotype has only a few counts. The V and J genes are TRBV6-2 or TRBV6-3 and TRBJ1-3; D uncertain. The CDR3 covers 11 residues. Germline V gene lookup returns CDR1 MNHEY and CDR2 SVGEGT. V lost 10 bases and J lost 0, with 4 bases in between. CDR3 DNA: TGTGCCACCGCCTCTGGAAACACCATATATTTT. Amino acids: CATASGNTIYF.

This clonotype was found a few times. The chain couples TRBV7-2 to TRBJ2-7; D remains unclear. V was shortened by 3 bases and J by 2 bases, with 5 bases between the two germline ends. The CDR3 is 12 amino acids. The germline gives CDR1 SGHTA, CDR2 FQGNSA. CDR3 region: CASSFIAYEQYF. In DNA form, the CDR3 reads TGTGCCAGCAGCTTTATAGCCTACGAGCAGTACTTC.

This chain uses TRBV5-5 with TRBJ1-1; perhaps TRBD1 as D (5 bases). The CDR3 spans 15 residues. Germline V gene data show CDR1 as SGHKS and CDR2 as YYEKEE (reference sequence). Between the trimmed V and J ends, which lost 3 bases and 3 bases, there was a span of 15 bases. Here the CDR3 DNA reads TGTGCCAGCAGCTCGCGACAGTTTTGGGACACTGAAGCTTTCTTT. Amino acid sequence: CASSSRQFWDTEAFF. The variable domain in full, completed from reference TRBV5-5 and TRBJ1-1, reads DAGVTQSPTHLIKTRGQQVTLRCSPISGHKSVSWYQQVLGQGPQFIFQYYEKEERGRGNFPDRFSARQFPNYSSELNVNALLLGDSALYLCASSSRQFWDTEAFFGQGTRLTVV.

The V call is TRBV10-3, the J call TRBJ2-5, with D hard to call. CDR1 and CDR2 (germline): ENHRY, SYGVKD. Trimming left V 8 bases short and J 7 bases short, with 17 bases between. This CDR3 comprises 13 residues. The CDR3 loop is CAIGTGEKWTQYF. The CDR3 DNA reads TGTGCCATCGGCACCGGTGAGAAGTGGACCCAGTACTTC.

This clonotype was counted a few times. The chain carries TRBV6-2 or TRBV6-3 and TRBJ2-1; 7 positions match TRBD2. CDR1 is MNHEY and CDR2 is SVGEGT in the germline V gene. The V gene end was trimmed by 5 bases and the J gene end by 8 bases; junction bases not matched to a gene: 15. The CDR3 runs to 16 residues. The CDR3 region has the DNA TGTGCCAGCAGTCCCCCCCCACTAGCGCTTCGGTATGAGCAGTTCTTC. This codes for CASSPPPLALRYEQFF.